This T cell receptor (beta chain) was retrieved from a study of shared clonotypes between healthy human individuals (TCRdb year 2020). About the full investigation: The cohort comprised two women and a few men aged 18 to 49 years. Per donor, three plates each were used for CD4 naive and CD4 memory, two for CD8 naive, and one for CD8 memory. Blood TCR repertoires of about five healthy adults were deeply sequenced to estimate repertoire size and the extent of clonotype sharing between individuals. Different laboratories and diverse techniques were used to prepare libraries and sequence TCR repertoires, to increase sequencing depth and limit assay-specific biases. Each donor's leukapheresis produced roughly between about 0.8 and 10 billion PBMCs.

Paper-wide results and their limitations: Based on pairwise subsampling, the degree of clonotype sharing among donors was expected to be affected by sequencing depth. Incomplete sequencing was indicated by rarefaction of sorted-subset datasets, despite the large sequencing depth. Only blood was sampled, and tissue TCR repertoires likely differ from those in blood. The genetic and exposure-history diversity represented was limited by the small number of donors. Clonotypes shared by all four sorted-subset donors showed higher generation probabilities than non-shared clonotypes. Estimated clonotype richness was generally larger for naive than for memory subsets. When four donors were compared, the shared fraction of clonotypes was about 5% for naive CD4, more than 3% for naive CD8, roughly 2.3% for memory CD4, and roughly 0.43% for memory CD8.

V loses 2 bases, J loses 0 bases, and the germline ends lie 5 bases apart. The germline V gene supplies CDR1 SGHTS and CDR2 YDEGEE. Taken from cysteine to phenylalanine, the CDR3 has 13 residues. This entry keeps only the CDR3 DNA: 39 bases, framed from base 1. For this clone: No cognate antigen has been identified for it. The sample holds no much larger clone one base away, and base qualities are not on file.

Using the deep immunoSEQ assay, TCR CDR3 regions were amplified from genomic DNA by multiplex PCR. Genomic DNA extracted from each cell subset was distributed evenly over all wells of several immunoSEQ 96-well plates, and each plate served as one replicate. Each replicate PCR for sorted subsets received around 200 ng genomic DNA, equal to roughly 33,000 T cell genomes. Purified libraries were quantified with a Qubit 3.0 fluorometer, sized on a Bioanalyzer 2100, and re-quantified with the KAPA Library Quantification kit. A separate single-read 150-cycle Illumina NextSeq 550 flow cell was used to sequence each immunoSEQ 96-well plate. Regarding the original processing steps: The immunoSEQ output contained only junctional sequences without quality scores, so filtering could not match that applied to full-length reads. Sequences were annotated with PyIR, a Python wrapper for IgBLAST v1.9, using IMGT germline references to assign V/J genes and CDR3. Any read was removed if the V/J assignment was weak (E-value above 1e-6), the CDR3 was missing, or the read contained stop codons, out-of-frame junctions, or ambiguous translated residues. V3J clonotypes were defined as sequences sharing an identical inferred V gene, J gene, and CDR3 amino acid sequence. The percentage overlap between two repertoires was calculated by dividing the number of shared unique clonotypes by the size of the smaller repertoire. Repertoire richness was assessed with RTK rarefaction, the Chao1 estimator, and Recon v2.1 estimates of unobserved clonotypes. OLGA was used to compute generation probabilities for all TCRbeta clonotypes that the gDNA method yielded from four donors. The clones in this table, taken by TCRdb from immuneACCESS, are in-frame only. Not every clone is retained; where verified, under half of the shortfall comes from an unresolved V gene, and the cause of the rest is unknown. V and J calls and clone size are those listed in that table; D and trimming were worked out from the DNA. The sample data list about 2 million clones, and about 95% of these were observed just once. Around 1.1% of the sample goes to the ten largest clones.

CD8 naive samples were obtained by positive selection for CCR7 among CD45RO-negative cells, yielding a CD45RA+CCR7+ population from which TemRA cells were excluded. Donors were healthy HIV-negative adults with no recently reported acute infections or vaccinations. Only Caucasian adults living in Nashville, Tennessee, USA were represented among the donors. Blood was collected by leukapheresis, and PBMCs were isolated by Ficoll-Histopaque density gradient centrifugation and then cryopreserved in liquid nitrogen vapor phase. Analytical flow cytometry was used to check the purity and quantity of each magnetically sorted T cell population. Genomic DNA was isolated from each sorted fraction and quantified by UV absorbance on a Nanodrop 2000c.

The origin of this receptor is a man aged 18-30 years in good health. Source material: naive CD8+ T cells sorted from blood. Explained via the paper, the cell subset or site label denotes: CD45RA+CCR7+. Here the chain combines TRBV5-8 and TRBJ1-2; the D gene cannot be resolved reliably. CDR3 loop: CASSLTSNYGYTF. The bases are TGTGCCAGCAGCTTAACTTCTAACTATGGCTACACCTTC.